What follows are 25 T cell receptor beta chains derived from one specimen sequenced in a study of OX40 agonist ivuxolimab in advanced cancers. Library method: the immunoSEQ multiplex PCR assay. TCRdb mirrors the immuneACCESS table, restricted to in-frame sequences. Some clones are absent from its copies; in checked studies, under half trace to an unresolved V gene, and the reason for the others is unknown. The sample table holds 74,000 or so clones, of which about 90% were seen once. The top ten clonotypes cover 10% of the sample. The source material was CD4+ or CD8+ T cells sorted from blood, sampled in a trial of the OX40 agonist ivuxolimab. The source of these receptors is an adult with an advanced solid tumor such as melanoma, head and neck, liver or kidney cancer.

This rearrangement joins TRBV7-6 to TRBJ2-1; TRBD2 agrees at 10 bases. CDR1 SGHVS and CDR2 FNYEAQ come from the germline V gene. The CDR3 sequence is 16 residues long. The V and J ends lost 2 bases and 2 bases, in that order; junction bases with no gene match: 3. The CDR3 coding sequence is TGTGCCAGCAGCTTACTAGCGGGGGAGGCCTACAATGAGCAGTTCTTC. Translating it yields CASSLLAGEAYNEQFF.

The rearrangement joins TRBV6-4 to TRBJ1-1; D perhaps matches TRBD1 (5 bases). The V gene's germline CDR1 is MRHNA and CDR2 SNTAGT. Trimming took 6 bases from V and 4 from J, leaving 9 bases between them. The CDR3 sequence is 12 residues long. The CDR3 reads CASRGRGTEAFF. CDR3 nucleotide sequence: TGTGCCAGCAGGGGAAGGGGCACTGAAGCTTTCTTT.

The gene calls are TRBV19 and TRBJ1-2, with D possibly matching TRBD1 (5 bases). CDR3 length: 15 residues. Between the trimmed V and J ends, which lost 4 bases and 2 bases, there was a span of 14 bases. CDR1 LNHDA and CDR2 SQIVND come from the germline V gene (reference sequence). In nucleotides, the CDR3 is TGTGCCAGTAGTAGGGCCAGGGCGATGAACTATGGCTACACCTTC. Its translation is CASSRARAMNYGYTF.

CDR3 loop: CASSFIRANYGYTF. Written as DNA, the CDR3 is TGTGCCAGCAGTTTTATTCGGGCTAACTATGGCTACACCTTC. The J gene is TRBJ1-2, the V gene TRBV28, with unresolved D. The CDR3 is 14 amino acids. V was trimmed by 3 bases and J by 0 bases, leaving 8 bases between them. Germline loops: CDR1 MDHEN, CDR2 SYDVKM.

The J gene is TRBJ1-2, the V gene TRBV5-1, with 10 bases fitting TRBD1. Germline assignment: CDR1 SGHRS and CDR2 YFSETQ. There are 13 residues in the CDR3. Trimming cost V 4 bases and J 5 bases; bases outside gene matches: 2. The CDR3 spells CASSRGQGYGYTF. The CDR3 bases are TGCGCCAGCAGCCGGGGACAGGGGTATGGCTACACCTTC. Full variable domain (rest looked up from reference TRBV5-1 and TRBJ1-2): KAGVTQTPRYLIKTRGQQVTLSCSPISGHRSVSWYQQTPGQGLQFLFEYFSETQRNKGNFPGRFSGRQFSNSRSEMNVSTLELGDSALYLCASSRGQGYGYTFGSGTRLTVV.

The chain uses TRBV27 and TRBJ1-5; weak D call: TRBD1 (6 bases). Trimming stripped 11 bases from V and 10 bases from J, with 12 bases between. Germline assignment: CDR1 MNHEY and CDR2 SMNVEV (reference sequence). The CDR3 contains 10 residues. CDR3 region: CAAVQGPQHF. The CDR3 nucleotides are TGTGCCGCGGTACAGGGACCCCAGCATTTT.

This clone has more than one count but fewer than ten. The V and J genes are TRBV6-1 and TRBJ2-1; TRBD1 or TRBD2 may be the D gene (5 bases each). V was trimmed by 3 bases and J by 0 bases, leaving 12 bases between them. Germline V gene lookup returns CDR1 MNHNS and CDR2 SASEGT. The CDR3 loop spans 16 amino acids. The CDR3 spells CASSDWGWSSYNEQFF. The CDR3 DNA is TGTGCCAGCAGTGATTGGGGGTGGAGCTCCTACAATGAGCAGTTCTTC.

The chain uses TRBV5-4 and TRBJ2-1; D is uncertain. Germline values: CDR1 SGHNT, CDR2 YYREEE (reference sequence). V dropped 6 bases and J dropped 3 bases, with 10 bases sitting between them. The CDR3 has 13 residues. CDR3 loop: CASTTQDYNEQFF. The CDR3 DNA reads TGTGCCAGCACTACGCAGGACTACAATGAGCAGTTCTTC.

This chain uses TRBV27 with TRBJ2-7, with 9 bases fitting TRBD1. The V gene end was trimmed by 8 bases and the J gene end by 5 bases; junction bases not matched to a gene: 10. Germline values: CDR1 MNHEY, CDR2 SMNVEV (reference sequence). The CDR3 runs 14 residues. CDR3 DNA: TGTGCCAGCCCTTGGGGACAGGGTAAGAACGAGCAGTACTTC. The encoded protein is CASPWGQGKNEQYF.

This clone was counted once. Here the CDR3 DNA reads TGTGCCAGCAGTTACGGCGGACAGGGGGCCTATGGCTACACCTTC. Residues: CASSYGGQGAYGYTF. V gene TRBV6-5 combines with J gene TRBJ1-2; TRBD1 matches 11 bases. CDR3 length: 15 amino acids. Germline CDR1 is MNHEY and CDR2 is SVGAGI. J was trimmed by 4 bases and V by 2 bases; bases with no gene match: 3.

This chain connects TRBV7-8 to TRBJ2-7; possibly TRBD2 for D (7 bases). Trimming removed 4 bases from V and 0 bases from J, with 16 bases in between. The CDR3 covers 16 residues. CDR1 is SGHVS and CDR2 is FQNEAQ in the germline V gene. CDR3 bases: TGTGCCAGCAGCTCGGGGGCGGGGGAGAGCTCCTACGAGCAGTACTTC. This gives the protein CASSSGAGESSYEQYF.

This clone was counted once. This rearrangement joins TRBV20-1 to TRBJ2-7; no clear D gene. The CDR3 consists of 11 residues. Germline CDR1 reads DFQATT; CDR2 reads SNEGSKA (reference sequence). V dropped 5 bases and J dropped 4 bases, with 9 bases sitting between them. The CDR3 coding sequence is TGCAGTGCTCCCGACTCATACGAGCAGTACTTC. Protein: CSAPDSYEQYF.

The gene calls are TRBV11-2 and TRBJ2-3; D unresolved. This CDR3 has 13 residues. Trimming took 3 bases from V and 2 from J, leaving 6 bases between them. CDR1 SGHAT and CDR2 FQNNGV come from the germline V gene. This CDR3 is CASSFPNTDTQYF. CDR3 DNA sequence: TGTGCCAGCAGCTTTCCAAACACAGATACGCAGTATTTT.

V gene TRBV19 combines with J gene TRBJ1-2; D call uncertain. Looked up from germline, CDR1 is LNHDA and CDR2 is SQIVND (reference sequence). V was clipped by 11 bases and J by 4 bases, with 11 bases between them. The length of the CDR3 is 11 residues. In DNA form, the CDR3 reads TGTGCCGTCCAGACCGTCTATGGCTACACCTTC. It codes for CAVQTVYGYTF.

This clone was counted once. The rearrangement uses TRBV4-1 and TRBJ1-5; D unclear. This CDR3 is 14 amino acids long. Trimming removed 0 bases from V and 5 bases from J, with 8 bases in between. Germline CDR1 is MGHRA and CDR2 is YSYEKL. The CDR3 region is CASSQDFSDQPQHF. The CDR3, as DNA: TGCGCCAGCAGCCAAGATTTTAGTGATCAGCCCCAGCATTTT.

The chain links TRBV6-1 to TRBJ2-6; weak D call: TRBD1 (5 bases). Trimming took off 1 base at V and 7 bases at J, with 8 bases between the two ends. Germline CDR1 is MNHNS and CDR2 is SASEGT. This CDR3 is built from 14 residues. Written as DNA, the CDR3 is TGTGCCAGCAGTGAAGAATGGACAGCCAACGTCCTGACTTTC. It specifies CASSEEWTANVLTF.

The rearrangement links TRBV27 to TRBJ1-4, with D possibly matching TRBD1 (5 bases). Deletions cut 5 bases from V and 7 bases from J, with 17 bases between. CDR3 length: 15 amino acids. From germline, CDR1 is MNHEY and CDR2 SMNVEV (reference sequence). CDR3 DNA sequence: TGTGCCAGCAGTGGGCAGCCGAGGGACGGTGAAAAACTGTTTTTT. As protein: CASSGQPRDGEKLFF.

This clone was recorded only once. Written as DNA, the CDR3 is TGTGCCAGCAGCGGTAAAAACAGGGGGCGCAAGGCTAACTATGGCTACACCTTC. Protein: CASSGKNRGRKANYGYTF. The chain is built from TRBV7-9 and TRBJ1-2, with TRBD1 matching 9 bases. CDR1 is SEHNR, CDR2 FQNEAQ, per germline (reference sequence). The V and J ends lost 5 bases and 0 bases, in that order; junction bases with no gene match: 13. The CDR3 consists of 18 residues. Supplemented by reference TRBV7-9 and TRBJ1-2, the full variable domain reads DTGVSQNPRHKITKRGQNVTFRCDPISEHNRLYWYRQTLGQGPEFLTYFQNEAQLEKSRLLSDRFSAERPKGSFSTLEIQRTEQGDSAMYLCASSGKNRGRKANYGYTFGSGTRLTVV.

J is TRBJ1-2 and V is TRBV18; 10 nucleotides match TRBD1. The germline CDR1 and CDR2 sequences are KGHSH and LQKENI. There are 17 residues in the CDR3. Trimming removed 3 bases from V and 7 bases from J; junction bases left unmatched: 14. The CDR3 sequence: CASSPRLPGQGSSGYTF. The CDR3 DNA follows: TGTGCCAGCTCACCTCGCCTGCCGGGACAGGGGAGTTCTGGCTACACCTTC.

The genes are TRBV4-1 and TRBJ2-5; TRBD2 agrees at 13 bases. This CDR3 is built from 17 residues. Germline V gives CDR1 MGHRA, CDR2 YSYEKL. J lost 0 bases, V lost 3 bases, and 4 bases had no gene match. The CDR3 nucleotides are TGCGCCAGCAGCCAGACTAGCGGGGGGATTAACCAAGAGACCCAGTACTTC. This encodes CASSQTSGGINQETQYF.

The CDR3 protein is CASRLEGLAPHEQYF. The CDR3 DNA follows: TGCGCCAGCAGGTTAGAGGGACTAGCTCCCCACGAGCAGTACTTC. The chain carries TRBV10-2 and TRBJ2-7; 9 positions agree with TRBD2. This CDR3 is 15 amino acids long. The ends lost 6 bases at V and 5 bases at J; junction bases unmatched: 11. Germline values: CDR1 WSHSY, CDR2 SAAADI.

The CDR3 sequence: CASSPQTSVAFF. CDR3 DNA: TGTGCCAGCAGCCCCCAAACCTCAGTAGCTTTCTTT. This sequence joins TRBV7-8 and TRBJ1-1, with unresolved D. Per the germline V gene, CDR1 is SGHVS and CDR2 is FQNEAQ. V was shortened by 5 bases and J by 10 bases, with 14 bases between the two germline ends. The CDR3 contains 12 residues.

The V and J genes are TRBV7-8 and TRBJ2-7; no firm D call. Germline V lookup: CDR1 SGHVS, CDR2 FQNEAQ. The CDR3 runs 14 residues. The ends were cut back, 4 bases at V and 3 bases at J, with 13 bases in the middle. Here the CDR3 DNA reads TGTGCCAGCAGCTCTATACAGCCATACTACGAGCAGTACTTC. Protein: CASSSIQPYYEQYF.

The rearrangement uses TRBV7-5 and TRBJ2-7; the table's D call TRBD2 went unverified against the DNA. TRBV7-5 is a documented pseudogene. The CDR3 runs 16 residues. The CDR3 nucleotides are TGTGTCAGAAGCTTGGAAGCGGGAGGGCAGGACTACGAGCAGTACTTC. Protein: CVRSLEAGGQDYEQYF.

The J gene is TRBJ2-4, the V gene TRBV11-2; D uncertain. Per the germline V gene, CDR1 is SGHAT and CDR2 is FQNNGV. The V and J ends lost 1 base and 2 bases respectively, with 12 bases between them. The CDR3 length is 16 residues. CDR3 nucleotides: TGTGCCAGCAGCTTAGGGGGAAACCCAACCAAAAACATTCAGTACTTC. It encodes CASSLGGNPTKNIQYF. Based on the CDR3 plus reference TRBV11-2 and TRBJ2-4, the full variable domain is EAGVAQSPRYKIIEKRQSVAFWCNPISGHATLYWYQQILGQGPKLLIQFQNNGVVDDSQLPKDRFSAERLKGVDSTLKIQPAKLEDSAVYLCASSLGGNPTKNIQYFGAGTRLSVL.